The sample holds many counts of the clone carrying this T cell receptor beta chain. The target antigen is unknown. The sample originates from a study of Graves' ophthalmopathy and Graves' hyperthyroidism. Using RNA transcripts, the TCR beta CDR3 regions were amplified. The authors performed first-round RT-PCR with HTBI primers and then a second-round multiplex PCR. TCRdb ran MiXCR on the multiplex PCR reads and lists one entry per CDR3 protein. The repertoire consists of 200,000 to 250,000 distinct CDR3 sequences, with roughly a fifth occurring once and the leading ten covering under 55%. The study, taken as a whole, reports: Blood shared most expanded thyroid clonotypes above 0.001 frequency.

Trimming removed 6 bases from V and 2 bases from J, with 15 bases in between. Germline values: CDR1 DFQATT, CDR2 SNEGSKA (reference sequence). The CDR3 has 14 residues. Thyroid ultrasound, orbital computed tomography, TRAb, serum thyroxine and clinical symptoms formed the basis of diagnosis. This sequence originates from a woman aged 45 to 65 with Graves' ophthalmopathy. Input material: peripheral blood. This rearrangement joins TRBV20-1 to TRBJ2-3, with TRBD2 as a possible D gene (5 bases). The CDR3 loop reads CSAKGVLSTDTQYF. The DNA of the CDR3 is TGCAGTGCAAAGGGAGTTTTATCCACAGATACGCAGTATTTT.